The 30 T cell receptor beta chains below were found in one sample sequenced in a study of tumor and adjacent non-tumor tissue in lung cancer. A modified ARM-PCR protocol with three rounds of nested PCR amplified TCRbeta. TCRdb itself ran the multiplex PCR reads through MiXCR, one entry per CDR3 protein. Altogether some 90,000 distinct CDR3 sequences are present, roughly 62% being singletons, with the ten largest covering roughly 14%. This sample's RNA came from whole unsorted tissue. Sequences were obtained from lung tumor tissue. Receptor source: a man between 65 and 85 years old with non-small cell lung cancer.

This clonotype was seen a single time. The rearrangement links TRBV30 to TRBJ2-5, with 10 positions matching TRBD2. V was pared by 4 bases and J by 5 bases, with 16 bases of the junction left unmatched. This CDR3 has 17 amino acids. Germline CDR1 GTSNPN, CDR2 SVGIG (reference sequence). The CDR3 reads CAWIVQAGGLSSETQYF. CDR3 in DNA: TGTGCCTGGATTGTTCAAGCGGGGGGGCTCTCCTCGGAGACCCAGTACTTC. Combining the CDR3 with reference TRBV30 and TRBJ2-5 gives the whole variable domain SQTIHQWPATLVQPVGSPLSLECTVEGTSNPNLYWYRQAAGRGLQLLFYSVGIGQISSEVPQNLSASRPQDRQFILSSKKLLLSDSGFYLCAWIVQAGGLSSETQYFGPGTRLLVL.

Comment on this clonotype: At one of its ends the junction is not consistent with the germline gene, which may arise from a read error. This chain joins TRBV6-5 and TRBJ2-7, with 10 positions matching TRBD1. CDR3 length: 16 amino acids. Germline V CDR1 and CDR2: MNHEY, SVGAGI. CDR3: CASSLLPGTGAYDQYF. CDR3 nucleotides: TGTGCTAGCAGTTTACTACCCGGGACAGGGGCCTACGACCAGTACTTC.

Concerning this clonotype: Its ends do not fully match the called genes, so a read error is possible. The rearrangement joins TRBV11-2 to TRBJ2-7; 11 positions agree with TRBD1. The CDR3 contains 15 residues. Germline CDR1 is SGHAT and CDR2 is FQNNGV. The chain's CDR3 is CASSSGTGGIYEQCF. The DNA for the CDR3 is TGTGCCAGCAGCTCCGGGACAGGGGGAATTTACGAGCAGTGCTTC.

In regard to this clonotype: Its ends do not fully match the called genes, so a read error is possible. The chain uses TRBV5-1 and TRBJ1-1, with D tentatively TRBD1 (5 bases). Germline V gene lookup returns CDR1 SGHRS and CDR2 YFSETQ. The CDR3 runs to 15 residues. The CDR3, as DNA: TGCACCAGCAGCTTGGAGGGACGCTTGAACACTGAAGCTTTCTTT. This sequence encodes CTSSLEGRLNTEAFF.

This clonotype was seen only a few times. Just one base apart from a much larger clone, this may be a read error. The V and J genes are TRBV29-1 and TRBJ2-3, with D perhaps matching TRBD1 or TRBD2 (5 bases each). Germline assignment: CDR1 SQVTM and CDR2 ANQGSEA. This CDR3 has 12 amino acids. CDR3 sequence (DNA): TGCTGCGCCCGGGACAGCACAGATACGCAGTATTTT. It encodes CCARDSTDTQYF.

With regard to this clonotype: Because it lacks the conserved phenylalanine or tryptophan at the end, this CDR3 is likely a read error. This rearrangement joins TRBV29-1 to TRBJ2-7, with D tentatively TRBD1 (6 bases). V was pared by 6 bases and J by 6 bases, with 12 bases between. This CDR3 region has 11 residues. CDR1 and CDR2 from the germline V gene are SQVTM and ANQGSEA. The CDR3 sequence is CSVGTGSEQYI. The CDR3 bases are TGCAGCGTGGGTACAGGGAGCGAGCAGTACATC.

CDR3 loop: CASSLGILYEQYF. The CDR3 coding sequence is TGTGCCAGCAGCTTGGGGATTCTCTACGAGCAGTACTTC. The V and J genes are TRBV7-8 and TRBJ2-7; D is unresolved. Trimming shortened V by 3 bases and J by 3 bases, and 9 bases separated the two germline ends. The CDR3 length is 13 residues. Germline lookup yields CDR1 SGHVS and CDR2 FQNEAQ.

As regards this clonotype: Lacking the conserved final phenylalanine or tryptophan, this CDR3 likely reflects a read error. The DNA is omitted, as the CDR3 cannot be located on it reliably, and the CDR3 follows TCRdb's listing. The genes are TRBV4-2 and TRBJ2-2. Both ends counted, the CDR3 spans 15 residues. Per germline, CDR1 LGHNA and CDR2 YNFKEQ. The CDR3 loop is CASSQGTVNTGELVI.

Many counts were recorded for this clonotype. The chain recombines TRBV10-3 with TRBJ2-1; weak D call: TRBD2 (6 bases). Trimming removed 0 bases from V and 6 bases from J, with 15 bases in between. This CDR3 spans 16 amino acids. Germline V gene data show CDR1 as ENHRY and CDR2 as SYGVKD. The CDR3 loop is CAISESGGAGSNEQFF. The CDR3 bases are TGTGCCATCAGTGAGTCGGGCGGGGCGGGGAGCAATGAGCAGTTCTTC.

Written as DNA, the CDR3 is TGTGCCAGCAGCTCTGAAAGCCGTAAAGGACTCCGAGCCTCTGATACGCAGTATTTT. Amino acids: CASSSESRKGLRASDTQYF. The gene calls are TRBV11-2 and TRBJ2-3, with TRBD2 as a possible D gene (5 bases). The CDR3 spans 19 residues. The germline V gene has CDR1 SGHAT and CDR2 FQNNGV. With 4 bases removed from V and 6 bases from J, the gap between germline ends came to 29 bases.

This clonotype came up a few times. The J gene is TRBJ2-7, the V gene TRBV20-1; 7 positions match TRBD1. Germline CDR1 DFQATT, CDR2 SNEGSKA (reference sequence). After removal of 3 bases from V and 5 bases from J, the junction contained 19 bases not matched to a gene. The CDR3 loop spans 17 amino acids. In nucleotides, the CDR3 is TGCAGTGCTAGTCCAATTCCGGGACAGCAAGAAGGCCACGAGCAGTACTTC. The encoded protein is CSASPIPGQQEGHEQYF.

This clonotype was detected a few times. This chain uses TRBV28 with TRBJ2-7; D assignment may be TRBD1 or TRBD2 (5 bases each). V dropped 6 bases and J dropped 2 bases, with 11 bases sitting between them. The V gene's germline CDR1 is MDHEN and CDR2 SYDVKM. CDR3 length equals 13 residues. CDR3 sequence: CASRQGEPYEQYF. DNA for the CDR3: TGTGCCAGCAGGCAGGGAGAACCCTACGAGCAGTACTTC.

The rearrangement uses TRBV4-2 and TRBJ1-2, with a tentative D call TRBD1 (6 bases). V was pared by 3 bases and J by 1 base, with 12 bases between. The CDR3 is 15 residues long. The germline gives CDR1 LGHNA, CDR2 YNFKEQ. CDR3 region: CASSHVTGHNYGYTF. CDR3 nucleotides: TGTGCCAGCAGCCACGTGACAGGTCATAACTATGGCTACACCTTC.

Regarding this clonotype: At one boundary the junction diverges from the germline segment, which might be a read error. The CDR3 bases are TGCAGCGTCGATACAGGGGACTCTGGGGCCAACGACCTGACTTTC. Its protein is CSVDTGDSGANDLTF. The V and J genes are TRBV29-1 and TRBJ2-6; a possible D gene is TRBD1 (7 bases). The CDR3 is 15 amino acids. Germline V gene lookup returns CDR1 SQVTM and CDR2 ANQGSEA.

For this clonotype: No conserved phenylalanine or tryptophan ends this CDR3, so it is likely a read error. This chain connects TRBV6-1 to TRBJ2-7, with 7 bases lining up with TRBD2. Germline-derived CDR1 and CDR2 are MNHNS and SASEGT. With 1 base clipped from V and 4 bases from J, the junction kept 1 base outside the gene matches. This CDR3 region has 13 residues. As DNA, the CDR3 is TGTGCCAGCAGTGAAGGACTAGCATACGAGCAGTACTTA. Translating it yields CASSEGLAYEQYL.

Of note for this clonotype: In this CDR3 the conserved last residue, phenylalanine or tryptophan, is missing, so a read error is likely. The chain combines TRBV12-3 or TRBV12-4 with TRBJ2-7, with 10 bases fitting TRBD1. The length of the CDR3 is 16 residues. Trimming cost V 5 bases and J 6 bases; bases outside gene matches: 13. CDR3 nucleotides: TGTGCCAGCAGTAAATCCGGGACAGGGGCCCGAGGCGAGCAGTACTTA. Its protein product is CASSKSGTGARGEQYL.

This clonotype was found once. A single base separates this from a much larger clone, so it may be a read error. CDR3 amino acids: CASSVRLRDRQTTNEKLFF. The CDR3 region has the DNA TGTGCCAGCAGTGTTCGCTTGCGGGACAGGCAAACAACTAATGAAAAACTGTTTTTT. V is TRBV6-1 and J is TRBJ1-4, with 8 positions matching TRBD1. Germline-derived CDR1 and CDR2 are MNHNS and SASEGT. The CDR3 is made up of 19 amino acids. Trimming removed 4 bases from V and 0 bases from J; junction bases left unmatched: 13.

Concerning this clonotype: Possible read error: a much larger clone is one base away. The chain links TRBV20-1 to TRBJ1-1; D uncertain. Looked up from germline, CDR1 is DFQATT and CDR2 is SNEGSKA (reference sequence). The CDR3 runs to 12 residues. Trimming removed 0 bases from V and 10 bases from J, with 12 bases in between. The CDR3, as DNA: TGCAGTGCTAGAGAGAGGGCTATCTTAGCTTTCTTT. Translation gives CSARERAILAFF.

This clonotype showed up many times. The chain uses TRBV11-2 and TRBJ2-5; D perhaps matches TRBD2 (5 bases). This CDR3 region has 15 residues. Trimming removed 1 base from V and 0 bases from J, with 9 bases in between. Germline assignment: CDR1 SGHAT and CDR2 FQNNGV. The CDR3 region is CASSLGQDYQETQYF. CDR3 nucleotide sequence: TGTGCCAGCAGCTTAGGTCAGGACTACCAAGAGACCCAGTACTTC.

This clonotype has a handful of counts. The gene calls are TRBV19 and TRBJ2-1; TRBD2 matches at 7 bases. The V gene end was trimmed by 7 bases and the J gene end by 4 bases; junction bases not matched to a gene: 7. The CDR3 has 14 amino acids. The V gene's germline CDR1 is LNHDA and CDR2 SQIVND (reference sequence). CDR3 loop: CASNAGASYNEQFF. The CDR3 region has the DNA TGTGCCAGTAATGCGGGAGCCTCGTACAATGAGCAGTTCTTC. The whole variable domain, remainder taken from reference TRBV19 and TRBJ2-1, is DGGITQSPKYLFRKEGQNVTLSCEQNLNHDAMYWYRQDPGQGLRLIYYSQIVNDFQKGDIAEGYSVSREKKESFPLTVTSAQKNPTAFYLCASNAGASYNEQFFGPGTRLTVL.

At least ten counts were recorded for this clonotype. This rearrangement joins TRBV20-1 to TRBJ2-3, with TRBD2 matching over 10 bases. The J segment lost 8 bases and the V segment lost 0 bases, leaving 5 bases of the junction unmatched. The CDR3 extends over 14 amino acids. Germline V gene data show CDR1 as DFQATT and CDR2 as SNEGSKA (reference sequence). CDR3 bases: TGCAGTGCTAGAGATGACACTAGCGGGGTTACGCAGTATTTT. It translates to CSARDDTSGVTQYF.

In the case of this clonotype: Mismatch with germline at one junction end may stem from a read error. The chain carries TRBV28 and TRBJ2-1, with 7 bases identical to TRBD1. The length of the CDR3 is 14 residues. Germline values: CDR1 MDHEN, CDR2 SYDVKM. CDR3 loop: CTSSLERGLNEQFF. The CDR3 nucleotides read TGTACCAGCAGTTTGGAAAGGGGGCTGAATGAGCAGTTCTTC.

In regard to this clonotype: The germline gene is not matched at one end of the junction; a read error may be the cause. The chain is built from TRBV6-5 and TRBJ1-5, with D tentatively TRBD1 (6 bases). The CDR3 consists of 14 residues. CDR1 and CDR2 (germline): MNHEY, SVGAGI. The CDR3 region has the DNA TGTGCCAGCAGTTCCCCGGACAGTCGTCAGCCCCAGCGTTTT. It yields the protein CASSSPDSRQPQRF.

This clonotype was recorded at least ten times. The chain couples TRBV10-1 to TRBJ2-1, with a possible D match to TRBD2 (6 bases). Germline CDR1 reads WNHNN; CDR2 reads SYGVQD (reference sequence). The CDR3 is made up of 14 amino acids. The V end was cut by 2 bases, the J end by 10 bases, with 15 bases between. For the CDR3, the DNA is TGCGCCAGCAGTGAGGCAATCGGGGGACGCGAGCAGTTCTTC. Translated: CASSEAIGGREQFF.

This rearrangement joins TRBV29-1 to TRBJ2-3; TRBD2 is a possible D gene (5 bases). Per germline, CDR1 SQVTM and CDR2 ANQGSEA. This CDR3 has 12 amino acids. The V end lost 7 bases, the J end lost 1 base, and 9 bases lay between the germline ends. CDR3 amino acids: CSADWGTDTQYF. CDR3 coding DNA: TGCAGCGCGGACTGGGGCACAGATACGCAGTATTTT.

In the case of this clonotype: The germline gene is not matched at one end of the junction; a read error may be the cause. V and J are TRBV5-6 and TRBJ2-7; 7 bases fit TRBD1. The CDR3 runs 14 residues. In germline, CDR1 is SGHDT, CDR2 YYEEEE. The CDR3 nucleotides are TGTACCAGCACCTTGAAGGGGGCTGGCAACGAGCAGTACTTC. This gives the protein CTSTLKGAGNEQYF.

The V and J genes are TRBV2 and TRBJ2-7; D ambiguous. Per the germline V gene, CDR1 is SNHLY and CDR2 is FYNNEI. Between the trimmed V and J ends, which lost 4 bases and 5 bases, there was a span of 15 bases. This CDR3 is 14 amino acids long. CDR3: CASSVHQENDEQYF. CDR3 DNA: TGTGCCAGCAGTGTGCATCAGGAAAACGACGAGCAGTACTTC.

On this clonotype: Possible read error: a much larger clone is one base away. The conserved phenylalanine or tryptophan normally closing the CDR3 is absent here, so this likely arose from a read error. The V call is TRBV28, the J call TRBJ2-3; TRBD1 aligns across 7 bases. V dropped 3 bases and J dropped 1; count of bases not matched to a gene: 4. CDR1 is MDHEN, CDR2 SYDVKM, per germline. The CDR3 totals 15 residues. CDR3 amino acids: CASSLTGQGTDTQYY. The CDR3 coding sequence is TGTGCCAGCAGTTTGACCGGACAGGGCACAGATACGCAGTATTAT.

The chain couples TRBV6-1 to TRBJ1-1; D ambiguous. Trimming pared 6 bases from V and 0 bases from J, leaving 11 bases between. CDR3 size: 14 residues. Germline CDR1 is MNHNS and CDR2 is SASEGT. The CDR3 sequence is CASRGDCLNTEAFF. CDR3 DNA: TGTGCCAGCAGAGGTGACTGCTTGAACACTGAAGCTTTCTTT.

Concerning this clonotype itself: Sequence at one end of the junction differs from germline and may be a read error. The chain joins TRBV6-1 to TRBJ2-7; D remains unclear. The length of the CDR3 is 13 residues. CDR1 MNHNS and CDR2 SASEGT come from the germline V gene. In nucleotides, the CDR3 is TGTGCCATCTTTCTGGACCTATCCTACGAGCGGTACTTC. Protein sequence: CAIFLDLSYERYF.